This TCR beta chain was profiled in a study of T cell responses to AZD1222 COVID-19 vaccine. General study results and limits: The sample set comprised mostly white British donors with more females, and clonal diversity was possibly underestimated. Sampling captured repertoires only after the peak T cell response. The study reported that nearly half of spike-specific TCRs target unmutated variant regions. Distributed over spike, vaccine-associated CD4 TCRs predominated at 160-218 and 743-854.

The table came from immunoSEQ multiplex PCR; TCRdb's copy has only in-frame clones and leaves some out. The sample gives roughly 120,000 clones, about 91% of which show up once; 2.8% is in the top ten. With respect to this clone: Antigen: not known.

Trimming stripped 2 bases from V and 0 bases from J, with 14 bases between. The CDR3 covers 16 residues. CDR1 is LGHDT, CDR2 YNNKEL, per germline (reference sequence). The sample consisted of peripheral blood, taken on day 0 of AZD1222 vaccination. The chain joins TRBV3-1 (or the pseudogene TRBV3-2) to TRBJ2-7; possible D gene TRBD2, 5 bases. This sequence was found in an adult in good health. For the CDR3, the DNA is TGTGCCAGCAGCCAAACCCCTGGGGAGCTCTCCTACGAGCAGTACTTC. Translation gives CASSQTPGELSYEQYF.